The entry below describes one T cell receptor (beta chain). What it binds is unknown. The data were taken from a study of shared clonotypes between healthy human individuals. Method: immunoSEQ multiplex PCR; TCRdb's copy keeps in-frame clones and lacks some. The top ten clones hold 0.35% to 0.45% of a sample with 2 million to 2.5 million clones, 90% to 95% of them seen once. General study findings and limits: Sequencing depth was expected to affect clonotype sharing among donors.

V was clipped by 5 bases and J by 7 bases; unmatched bases: 6. The CDR3 contains 14 residues. The germline CDR1 and CDR2 sequences are SGHVS and FQNEAQ. The chain joins TRBV7-8 to TRBJ2-1, with TRBD1 matching 9 bases. Sequenced input: naive CD4+ T cells from PBMCs. The subset is: CD45RA+ positively selected. The receptor was derived from a man aged 18 to 30 in good health. Some clones in this sample may be carry-over from other donors' samples. In nucleotides, the CDR3 is TGTGCCAGCAGCGATTGGGACAGGGTTAATGAGCAGTTCTTC. Its protein product is CASSDWDRVNEQFF.